This entry describes one T cell receptor (beta chain). Its antigen is unidentified. As to treatment: approximately 9-day PBMC culture with coronavirus spike peptide pools or control peptides (ViraFEST assay). Cultured CD4+ T-cell DNA underwent Oncomine TCR Beta short-read sequencing. In TCRdb, the PCR reads were re-called with MiXCR into one record per CDR3 protein. The table lists about 9,700 distinct CDR3 sequences, roughly 76% of them singletons. This record comes from a study of vaccination and CD4 T cells after COVID-19. Germline assignment: CDR1 DFQATT and CDR2 SNEGSKA (reference sequence). V was trimmed by 3 bases and J by 1 base, leaving 13 bases between them. The CDR3 consists of 15 residues.

The gene calls are TRBV20-1 and TRBJ2-1, with D maybe TRBD2 (5 bases). This clonotype was obtained from a human donor who had recovered from COVID-19. Sequencing used CD4+ T cells from blood, cultured in vitro. The CDR3 reads CSASRRPISYNEQFF. The CDR3 DNA reads as TGCAGTGCTAGCCGGAGGCCTATTTCCTACAATGAGCAGTTCTTC.